This is a list of T cell receptor beta chains from one sample in a study of cytomegalovirus exposure and HLA in healthy donors. TCRdb's copy holds only in-frame clones and misses some; the assay was immunoSEQ multiplex PCR. Of about 280,000 clones listed, roughly 90% are singletons. Source material: PBMCs. The receptors were sampled from a woman under 30 in good health and CMV-seronegative. Each CDR3 is given with its conserved first and last residue. A D gene is named only where the DNA matches it firmly. Clone sizes are given selectively: once, few, many, or a class where the clone is expanded.

J,size,V,D,DNA,CDR3
TRBJ1-4,.,TRBV28,.,TGTGCCAGCACCACAACAGGACATAATGAAAAACTGTTTTTT,CASTTTGHNEKLFF
TRBJ1-5,few,TRBV28,.,TGTGCCAGCAGTCCTCGCAGCGGCAATCAGCCCCAGCATTTT,CASSPRSGNQPQHF
TRBJ2-3,.,TRBV29-1,TRBD2,TGCAGCGCCCTAGCGGGAGCGAGGACAGATACGCAGTATTTT,CSALAGARTDTQYF
TRBJ2-5,.,TRBV15,.,TGTGCCACCAGCAGAGATGTTAACAGCGGGGAGACCCAGTACTTC,CATSRDVNSGETQYF
TRBJ1-5,.,TRBV5-6,.,TGTGCCAGCAGCTTGCAGGGGCTGAGCAATCAGCCCCAGCATTTT,CASSLQGLSNQPQHF
TRBJ1-2,.,TRBV30,.,TGTGCCTGGAATGACGGAGGATGGGGCTACACCTTC,CAWNDGGWGYTF
TRBJ2-2,.,TRBV18,.,TGTGCCAGCTCACCTCGACCCGCAGGGGCGAACACCGGGGAGCTGTTTTTT,CASSPRPAGANTGELFF
TRBJ1-4,.,TRBV30,.,TGTGCCTGGAGTGGGCTTTGGGAAAAACTGTTTTTT,CAWSGLWEKLFF
TRBJ2-5,once,TRBV25-1,TRBD2,TGTGCCAGCAGGGGGAGACTAGCGGGAGAGATGGAGACCCAGTACTTC,CASRGRLAGEMETQYF
TRBJ2-3,.,TRBV30,.,TGTGCCTGGAGTGTATCGGGTCGAAGAGATACGCAGTATTTT,CAWSVSGRRDTQYF
TRBJ1-2,.,TRBV6-4,.,TGTGCCAGCAGCCCCTTGACAGCCGGCCAGGGTGGCTACACCTTC,CASSPLTAGQGGYTF
TRBJ1-3,.,TRBV19,TRBD1,TGTGCCAGTAGAAACAGGGGTGCTGGAAACACCATATATTTT,CASRNRGAGNTIYF
TRBJ1-1,.,TRBV27,.,TGTGCCAGCAGCCGCCGGGGTTTGAACACTGAAGCTTTCTTT,CASSRRGLNTEAFF
TRBJ1-3,.,TRBV6-1,.,TGTGCCGGATCAGGGAACTCTGGAAACACCATATATTTT,CAGSGNSGNTIYF
TRBJ2-7,few,TRBV10-3,TRBD1,TGTGCCATCACCAGAGGGACAGGTTACTACGAGCAGTACTTC,CAITRGTGYYEQYF
TRBJ2-1,.,TRBV27,TRBD2,TGTGCCAGCAGTTGGTCCAGCGGGGGATTATACAATGAGCAGTTCTTC,CASSWSSGGLYNEQFF
TRBJ2-7,.,TRBV5-8,.,TGTGCCAGCGCGTGGCGGGCCTACGAGCAGTACTTC,CASAWRAYEQYF
TRBJ2-2,.,TRBV7-8,.,TGTGCCAGCAGCTTATTTAGGGGCAGGGATAACACCGGGGAGCTGTTTTTT,CASSLFRGRDNTGELFF
TRBJ2-1,few,TRBV28,TRBD1,TGTGCCAGCAGTCCAAGACAGGGGGCTCTGTGGAATGAGCAGTTCTTC,CASSPRQGALWNEQFF
TRBJ1-1,.,TRBV5-1,TRBD1,TGCGCCAGCAGCTTGATGGATTGGGTTGGAAGGGACAGGGGGAAGGACACTGAAGCTTTCTTT,CASSLMDWVGRDRGKDTEAFF
TRBJ2-1,.,TRBV11-3,TRBD2,TGTGCCAGCAGCTTAGGAGGACTAGCGAACAATGAGCAGTTCTTC,CASSLGGLANNEQFF
TRBJ1-5,.,TRBV30,.,TGTGCCTGGAGTGTACCCGGGAGCAATCAGCCCCAGCATTTT,CAWSVPGSNQPQHF
TRBJ1-2,.,TRBV28,.,TGTGCCAGCAGTTTATCTACCAGGGTGGGCTATGGCTACACCTTC,CASSLSTRVGYGYTF
TRBJ2-7,.,TRBV28,TRBD2,TGTGCCAGCAGTTTTCCCGGGGGGGCCTACGAGCAGTACTTC,CASSFPGGAYEQYF
TRBJ1-2,.,TRBV5-1,TRBD1,TGCGCCAGCAGCTTGGGACAGGGGAACTATGGCTACACCTTC,CASSLGQGNYGYTF
TRBJ2-5,few,TRBV11-2,TRBD2,TGTGCCAGCAGCTTCGGGACTAGCGGGAGACCATACTTC,CASSFGTSGRPYF
TRBJ1-6,.,TRBV15,TRBD1,TGTGCCACCAGCAGACCTGGACAGGGTTTCCCCCTCCACTTT,CATSRPGQGFPLHF
TRBJ2-7,.,TRBV5-1,TRBD2,TGCGCCAGCAGCTTGGGGGGACTAGCGGGAGGGAGAGAGCAGTACTTC,CASSLGGLAGGREQYF
TRBJ1-2,.,TRBV6-5,.,TGTGCCAGCAGCCACGATCCGGGGGGCGGCTACACCTTC,CASSHDPGGGYTF
TRBJ2-5,.,TRBV27,.,TGTGCCAGCAGAAGCGTAGGCGAGACCCAGTACTTC,CASRSVGETQYF
TRBJ2-6,.,TRBV6-6,TRBD2,TGTGCCAGCAGTTCGGGGGAGGGGACCGGGGCCAACGTCCTGACTTTC,CASSSGEGTGANVLTF
TRBJ2-1,.,TRBV9,TRBD2,TGTGCCAGCACGCGGGAGGGCAGCTCCTACAATGAGCAGTTCTTC,CASTREGSSYNEQFF
TRBJ1-2,few,TRBV19,TRBD1,TGTGCCAGTGATGACAGGGGTTTTGGTGGCTACACCTTC,CASDDRGFGGYTF
TRBJ1-4,.,TRBV9,.,TGTGCCAGCAGCGTCGGACAGCGGAATGAAAAACTGTTTTTT,CASSVGQRNEKLFF
TRBJ2-7,.,TRBV9,TRBD2,TGTGCCAGCAGCGCCGGGACTAGCGGGTACGAGCAGTACTTC,CASSAGTSGYEQYF
TRBJ2-1,.,TRBV5-1,TRBD2,TGCGCCAGTCGGACTAGCGGGGTCAATGAGCAGTTCTTC,CASRTSGVNEQFF
TRBJ2-7,.,TRBV28,.,TGTGCCAGCAGTGTGATAACAGGTTCCTACGAGCAGTACTTC,CASSVITGSYEQYF
TRBJ1-2,.,TRBV28,TRBD1,TGTGCCAGCGGGGCTGGACAGGGTGGCTACACCTTC,CASGAGQGGYTF
TRBJ1-5,.,TRBV6-6,TRBD1,TGTGCCAGCAGCCCGACAGGGGCACCGAATCAGCCCCAGCATTTT,CASSPTGAPNQPQHF
TRBJ1-2,.,TRBV6-1,TRBD1,TGTGCCAGCAGTGACCAGGGGGCGTGGGGGGCTGGCTACACCTTC,CASSDQGAWGAGYTF
TRBJ2-7,once,TRBV2,.,TGTGCCAGCAGTGGGGCCGAGCAGTACTTC,CASSGAEQYF
TRBJ2-2,.,TRBV6-5,.,TGTGCCAGCAGACGACAGCCCACCGGGGAGCTGTTTTTT,CASRRQPTGELFF
TRBJ2-1,.,TRBV2,TRBD2,TGTGCCAGCAGGGGCGGACTAGCGGCCAATGAGCAGTTCTTC,CASRGGLAANEQFF
TRBJ2-1,.,TRBV28,.,TGTGCCAGCAGTTCCCCCCTTGCCTACAATGAGCAGTTCTTC,CASSSPLAYNEQFF
TRBJ2-7,.,TRBV7-2,.,TGTGCCAGCAGCTTTGGGACTCAAGCCTACGAGCAGTACTTC,CASSFGTQAYEQYF